This TCR beta chain was recorded in a study of blood T cell repertoires in COVID-19. Study details: Sources were T cells, B-cell-depleted T cells, or PBMCs; the material itself was cDNA or gDNA.

Authors' analysis steps: How many nucleated cells were present was estimated from reference gene primer amplification. The data were produced by immunoSEQ multiplex PCR, yet TCRdb's version contains in-frame clones alone and is incomplete. That table furnishes V, J and clone size, whereas the DNA furnished D and trimming. The sample has fewer than 350,000 clones; 70% to 90% are singletons. Study members were between about 18 and 100 years old and lived in approximately 25 US regions. This CDR3 is built from 15 residues. V lost 5 bases, J lost 1 base, and 8 bases stayed unmatched. The V gene's germline CDR1 is LNHDA and CDR2 SQIVND (reference sequence).

V gene TRBV19 combines with J gene TRBJ2-7; the match to TRBD1 covers 7 bases. The sample comprised PBMCs or T cells enriched from blood (not recorded which). The clonotype was recovered from a woman aged 40 to 55 with acute COVID-19. CDR3 nucleotide sequence: TGTGCCAGTAGTCTACGGACAGGCTCTTCCTACGAGCAGTACTTC. This gives the protein CASSLRTGSSYEQYF.